This T cell receptor beta chain is drawn from a study of blood T cell repertoires in COVID-19. V lost 0 bases to trimming and J lost 7 bases, with 13 bases between them. There are 14 residues in the CDR3. CDR1 SGHRS and CDR2 YFSETQ come from the germline V gene. TCRdb's table, derived via immunoSEQ multiplex PCR, lists solely in-frame clones and lacks some. Of around 270,000 clones listed, roughly 88% were seen once; the top ten hold 0.87%. The Seattle patients joined while their infection was active and were tracked longitudinally afterward. This chain joins TRBV5-1 and TRBJ1-1, with D possibly matching TRBD1 (6 bases). Sequenced input: peripheral blood. The clonotype originates from a human donor with COVID-19, enrolled during active disease. The donor label of this sample is uncertain. DNA for the CDR3: TGCGCCAGCAGCTTGGCCTCGGGACACCTTGAAGCTTTCTTT. Its protein product is CASSLASGHLEAFF.